The 30 T cell receptor beta chains reported below all come from one sample, sequenced in a study of T cell responses to AZD1222 COVID-19 vaccine. Sequenced by immunoSEQ multiplex PCR; TCRdb stores in-frame clones only, minus some. The data hold about 130,000 clones, with around 90% observed a single time. The source material was peripheral blood, sampled on day 0 of AZD1222 vaccination. The receptors were sampled from an adult in good health.

The rearrangement links TRBV23-1 to TRBJ1-2; D gene ambiguous. TRBV23-1 is placed among ORFs of uncertain function. Trimming took 3 bases from V and 4 from J, leaving 12 bases between them. The CDR3 totals 14 residues. In DNA, the CDR3 is TGCGCCAGCAGTCATTACGGGCCCCTCTATGGCTACACCTTC. The encoded protein is CASSHYGPLYGYTF.

This clone came up once. As DNA, the CDR3 is TGTGCCAGTAGTATAAGACTCGGACCTCCGGACACTGAAGCTTTCTTT. Protein: CASSIRLGPPDTEAFF. This sequence joins TRBV19 and TRBJ1-1; no clear D. Germline CDR1 LNHDA, CDR2 SQIVND (reference sequence). The CDR3 sequence is 16 residues long. Between the trimmed V and J ends, which lost 2 bases and 3 bases, there was a span of 16 bases.

The CDR3 here is CASCRGGRTDTQYF. CDR3 nucleotide sequence: TGTGCCAGTTGTCGGGGGGGCAGGACAGATACGCAGTATTTT. The chain employs TRBV19 and TRBJ2-3; 8 positions agree with TRBD2. The germline gives CDR1 LNHDA, CDR2 SQIVND (reference sequence). The CDR3 has 14 residues. V lost 8 bases and J lost 3; bases outside the gene matches: 7.

The V gene is TRBV5-1, the J gene TRBJ1-1; tentative D call: TRBD1 (5 bases). Germline assignment: CDR1 SGHRS and CDR2 YFSETQ. The CDR3 is 16 amino acids. Trimming left V 0 bases short and J 5 bases short, with 17 bases between. The CDR3 region has the DNA TGCGCCAGCAGCTTGGCTGATGGTGGGGGGGGTACTGAAGCTTTCTTT. Translation: CASSLADGGGGTEAFF.

V is TRBV28 and J is TRBJ2-7, with a weak D call TRBD2 (5 bases). Trimming cost V 6 bases and J 3 bases, with 15 bases left between them. CDR3 size: 14 residues. CDR1 and CDR2 from the germline V gene are MDHEN and SYDVKM. CDR3 region: CASRPFDGLYEQYF. CDR3 sequence (DNA): TGTGCCAGCAGACCCTTCGACGGACTCTACGAGCAGTACTTC.

This chain joins TRBV27 and TRBJ2-7, with D possibly matching TRBD2 (6 bases). The ends were cut back, 5 bases at V and 5 bases at J, with 10 bases in the middle. This CDR3 contains 12 residues. The germline V gene has CDR1 MNHEY and CDR2 SMNVEV (reference sequence). The CDR3 is CASSMGGDEQYF. The CDR3 DNA sequence: TGTGCCAGCAGTATGGGGGGAGACGAGCAGTACTTC.

The J gene is TRBJ1-6, the V gene TRBV2; no clear D. CDR1 and CDR2 from the germline V gene are SNHLY and FYNNEI. There are 14 residues in the CDR3. Trimming took 7 bases from V and 7 from J, leaving 14 bases between them. CDR3 amino acids: CASTPVGINSPLHF. For the CDR3, the DNA is TGTGCCAGCACCCCCGTGGGGATCAATTCACCCCTCCACTTT.

The chain uses TRBV3-1 (or the pseudogene TRBV3-2) and TRBJ1-4, with D perhaps TRBD1 (5 bases). Per the germline V gene, CDR1 is LGHDT and CDR2 is YNNKEL (reference sequence). This CDR3 region has 17 residues. The V and J ends lost 3 bases and 6 bases respectively, with 20 bases between them. CDR3 sequence: CASSQRNSGPGYEKLFF. For the CDR3, the DNA is TGTGCCAGCAGCCAGAGAAATTCAGGGCCTGGCTATGAAAAACTGTTTTTT.

This clone was recorded a few times. The chain uses TRBV27 and TRBJ1-2, with 8 bases fitting TRBD1. Germline V gene sequence: CDR1 MNHEY, CDR2 SMNVEV (reference sequence). The V gene end was trimmed by 5 bases and the J gene end by 4 bases; junction bases not matched to a gene: 6. This CDR3 has 14 residues. The CDR3: CASSGLGQVYGYTF. The CDR3 DNA reads TGTGCCAGCAGTGGCTTGGGACAGGTCTATGGCTACACCTTC.

This chain links TRBV3-1 (or the pseudogene TRBV3-2) with TRBJ2-4, with 10 bases matching TRBD2. The germline V gene has CDR1 LGHDT and CDR2 YNNKEL (reference sequence). The J segment lost 5 bases and the V segment lost 4 bases, leaving 8 bases of the junction unmatched. The CDR3 runs to 16 residues. For the CDR3, the DNA is TGTGCCAGCAGCCTGAGACTAGCGGGTCCTCAAAACATTCAGTACTTC. Protein sequence: CASSLRLAGPQNIQYF.

The genes are TRBV6-5 and TRBJ2-7, with unresolved D. V lost 6 bases and J lost 1, with 7 bases in between. CDR1 MNHEY and CDR2 SVGAGI come from the germline V gene. This CDR3 is 12 amino acids long. CDR3 bases: TGTGCCAGCAGAGACGGTTCCTACGAGCAGTACTTC. Its protein product is CASRDGSYEQYF.

As DNA, the CDR3 is TGTGCCAGCAGAGGGATGATCTACAATGAGCAGTTCTTC. Amino acid sequence: CASRGMIYNEQFF. The chain has TRBV6-5 and TRBJ2-1, with D uncertain. The V gene lost 6 bases and the J gene lost 3 bases, with 9 bases spanning the gap. CDR1 MNHEY and CDR2 SVGAGI come from the germline V gene. The CDR3 contains 13 residues.

The chain links TRBV2 to TRBJ2-6; D is undetermined. V was clipped by 7 bases and J by 0 bases, with 10 bases between them. The CDR3 consists of 15 residues. The germline V gene has CDR1 SNHLY and CDR2 FYNNEI. The DNA for the CDR3 is TGTGCCAGCACCCTCCCGGCCTCTGGGGCCAACGTCCTGACTTTC. Its translation is CASTLPASGANVLTF. The full variable domain, with the rest looked up from reference TRBV2 and TRBJ2-6, is EPEVTQTPSHQVTQMGQEVILRCVPISNHLYFYWYRQILGQKVEFLVSFYNNEISEKSEIFDDQFSVERPDGSNFTLKIRSTKLEDSAMYFCASTLPASGANVLTFGAGSRLTVL.

The chain uses TRBV11-1 and TRBJ2-2; weak D call: TRBD2 (6 bases). V lost 5 bases and J lost 7, with 20 bases in between. This CDR3 is built from 16 residues. In germline, CDR1 is SGHAT, CDR2 FQDESV (reference sequence). The CDR3 DNA sequence: TGTGCCAGCAGCCTCGGGACTGCTATGCTGGACGGGGAGCTGTTTTTT. Translated, it gives CASSLGTAMLDGELFF.

The chain joins TRBV15 to TRBJ1-3; 9 positions agree with TRBD1. Unmatched junction bases numbered 11, after V lost 2 bases and J lost 3 bases. The CDR3 is 18 amino acids. CDR1 and CDR2 (germline): LNHNV, YYDKDF (reference sequence). The CDR3 DNA reads TGTGCCACCAGCAGACTGGACCGGGACAGGGTAGTTGGAAACACCATATATTTT. It translates to CATSRLDRDRVVGNTIYF.

This clone occurred once. The chain is built from TRBV19 and TRBJ1-3, with TRBD1 matching over 8 bases. The CDR3 loop spans 16 amino acids. In germline, CDR1 is LNHDA, CDR2 SQIVND (reference sequence). V lost 3 bases and J lost 4; bases outside the gene matches: 8. In DNA, the CDR3 is TGTGCCAGTAGTATCCGGACAGGGCGAAGAGGAAACACCATATATTTT. Amino acids: CASSIRTGRRGNTIYF.

This clone was counted a single time. The chain links TRBV6-2 or TRBV6-3 to TRBJ1-1; 9 nucleotides agree with TRBD1. The CDR3 is 16 residues long. Germline V CDR1 and CDR2: MNHEY, SVGEGT. The trim removed 2 bases at V and 0 bases at J, leaving 4 bases unmatched. DNA of the CDR3: TGTGCCAGCAGTTACCCGGGACAGGGCTTGAACACTGAAGCTTTCTTT. As protein: CASSYPGQGLNTEAFF.

The chain joins TRBV7-3 to TRBJ2-3; no clear D. There are 15 residues in the CDR3. Germline assignment: CDR1 SGHTA and CDR2 FQGTGA. The germline V and J ends were trimmed by 2 bases and 1 base, with 10 bases remaining between them. Here the CDR3 DNA reads TGTGCCAGCAGCTTATACGACACCCGCACAGATACGCAGTATTTT. It translates to CASSLYDTRTDTQYF.

The V call is TRBV29-1, the J call TRBJ2-6; D may be TRBD2 (5 bases). CDR1 is SQVTM, CDR2 ANQGSEA, per germline. V was trimmed by 4 bases and J by 0 bases, leaving 7 bases between them. The CDR3 consists of 14 residues. CDR3 sequence reads: CSVGGLSGANVLTF. CDR3 coding DNA: TGCAGCGTTGGCGGACTCTCTGGGGCCAACGTCCTGACTTTC.

The J gene is TRBJ2-7, the V gene TRBV27; a weak D match, TRBD1 (5 bases). V lost 6 bases and J 2 bases, leaving 11 bases between the germline ends. Looked up from germline, CDR1 is MNHEY and CDR2 is SMNVEV (reference sequence). CDR3 size: 13 residues. CDR3 nucleotides: TGTGCCAGCAGCTTAGACAGAGCCTACGAGCAGTACTTC. Residues: CASSLDRAYEQYF.

The J gene is TRBJ1-1, the V gene TRBV3-1 (or the pseudogene TRBV3-2), with TRBD1 identical over 7 bases. The trim removed 0 bases at V and 1 base at J, leaving 5 bases unmatched. The CDR3 consists of 16 residues. Germline V gene data show CDR1 as LGHDT and CDR2 as YNNKEL (reference sequence). The CDR3 sequence: CASSQDRGLRNTEAFF. In DNA form, the CDR3 reads TGTGCCAGCAGCCAAGATAGGGGGCTAAGGAACACTGAAGCTTTCTTT.

The chain links TRBV27 to TRBJ1-2; D might be TRBD1 (5 bases). The CDR3 is 12 amino acids. V dropped 8 bases and J dropped 4 bases, with 11 bases sitting between them. Germline CDR1 and CDR2: MNHEY and SMNVEV (reference sequence). CDR3 sequence: CASATGTYGYTF. For the CDR3, the DNA is TGTGCCAGCGCCACCGGGACCTATGGCTACACCTTC.

The V gene is TRBV11-3, the J gene TRBJ2-7; tentative D call: TRBD2 (5 bases). Germline CDR1 and CDR2: SGHNT and YENEEA. This CDR3 contains 13 residues. V lost 1 base, J lost 6 bases, and 10 bases lay in between. The CDR3 protein is CASSLGYSGEQYF. The DNA for the CDR3 is TGTGCCAGCAGCTTAGGGTACAGCGGCGAGCAGTACTTC. The full variable domain, with the rest looked up from reference TRBV11-3 and TRBJ2-7, is EAGVVQSPRYKIIEKKQPVAFWCNPISGHNTLYWYLQNLGQGPELLIRYENEEAVDDSQLPKDRFSAERLKGVDSTLKIQPAELGDSAVYLCASSLGYSGEQYFGPGTRLTVT.

The DNA for the CDR3 is TGTGCCAGCAGTAGGGGACAGGGATATCAGCCCCAGCATTTT. This encodes CASSRGQGYQPQHF. V is TRBV6-5 and J is TRBJ1-5; 9 nucleotides line up with TRBD1. Trimming took 5 bases from V and 5 from J; bases not matched to a gene: 4. Germline V gene sequence: CDR1 MNHEY, CDR2 SVGAGI. This CDR3 comprises 14 residues.

A single count supports this clone. The chain has TRBV4-1 and TRBJ1-4, with D unclear. The CDR3 runs 17 residues. Germline V gene sequence: CDR1 MGHRA, CDR2 YSYEKL. Trimming left V 1 base short and J 6 bases short, with 18 bases between. The CDR3 coding sequence is TGCGCCAGCAGCCAAGGGCCTAGGCAGCAACGGCATGAAAAACTGTTTTTT. It encodes CASSQGPRQQRHEKLFF.

The CDR3 coding sequence is TGTGCCAGCAGTTCGTGGTTAGCGGTGAACAATGAGCAGTTCTTC. This sequence encodes CASSSWLAVNNEQFF. The rearrangement links TRBV5-4 to TRBJ2-1; D is possibly TRBD2 (6 bases). The germline V gene has CDR1 SGHNT and CDR2 YYREEE (reference sequence). The length of the CDR3 is 15 residues. Trimming shortened V by 5 bases and J by 5 bases, and 17 bases separated the two germline ends. Filled out from reference TRBV5-4 and TRBJ2-1, the complete variable domain reads ETGVTQSPTHLIKTRGQQVTLRCSSQSGHNTVSWYQQALGQGPQFIFQYYREEENGRGNFPPRFSGLQFPNYSSELNVNALELDDSALYLCASSSWLAVNNEQFFGPGTRLTVL.

The chain uses TRBV10-1 and TRBJ1-1; D remains unclear. The CDR3 runs to 17 residues. Germline V CDR1 and CDR2: WNHNN, SYGVQD (reference sequence). The V end lost 1 base, the J end lost 3 bases, and 18 bases lay between the germline ends. This CDR3 reads CASSEWPQEGGHTEAFF. For the CDR3, the DNA is TGCGCCAGCAGTGAGTGGCCCCAGGAGGGCGGTCACACTGAAGCTTTCTTT.

The chain is built from TRBV2 and TRBJ1-1; perhaps TRBD1 as D (6 bases). Trimming took off 1 base at V and 0 bases at J, with 9 bases between the two ends. CDR1 and CDR2 (germline): SNHLY, FYNNEI. This CDR3 comprises 15 residues. The CDR3 spells CASSEVGQLNTEAFF. CDR3 coding DNA: TGTGCCAGCAGTGAAGTAGGACAGTTGAACACTGAAGCTTTCTTT.

The chain employs TRBV5-1 and TRBJ2-1, with TRBD1 matching over 12 bases. The CDR3 totals 16 residues. Losses at the gene ends were 0 bases for V and 5 bases for J; bases not matched to a gene: 3. Germline V gene sequence: CDR1 SGHRS, CDR2 YFSETQ. CDR3: CASSLGGQGAHNEQFF. Here the CDR3 DNA reads TGCGCCAGCAGCTTGGGGGGACAGGGGGCCCACAATGAGCAGTTCTTC.

The chain uses TRBV7-2 and TRBJ2-3; the D gene is possibly TRBD1 (7 bases). The CDR3 runs to 14 residues. Looked up from germline, CDR1 is SGHTA and CDR2 is FQGNSA. V was cut by 4 bases and J by 6 bases, with 14 bases left in between. The CDR3 coding sequence is TGTGCCAGCAGCTCACAGGGGAGGAGGGATACGCAGTATTTT. It is translated as CASSSQGRRDTQYF.